The clone carrying this TCR beta chain has a count of ten or more. The data were taken from a study of Graves' ophthalmopathy and Graves' hyperthyroidism. Other autoimmune diseases, uncontrolled infections, pregnancy or lactation led to the exclusion of patients. The authors amplified TCR beta CDR3 regions from RNA transcripts. HTBI primers served in a first-round RT-PCR, which a second-round multiplex PCR followed. TCRdb itself ran the multiplex PCR reads through MiXCR, one entry per CDR3 protein. The data hold over 450,000 distinct CDR3 sequences, with 13% to 15% observed a single time. The CDR3 is 15 residues long. V was pared by 5 bases and J by 1 base, with 14 bases between. Germline loops: CDR1 MNHEY, CDR2 SVGAGI.

J is TRBJ1-1 and V is TRBV6-5, with D maybe TRBD1 (5 bases). Material: blood. The sequence was obtained from a woman aged 25 to 39 with Graves' ophthalmopathy. CDR3 DNA sequence: TGTGCCAGCAGTACATACAGGACCAAGAACACTGAAGCTTTCTTT. Amino acid sequence: CASSTYRTKNTEAFF.